This entry describes one T cell receptor beta chain. The specificity of this receptor is unknown. One base away there is no much larger clone; base qualities are not given. The CDR3, from cysteine to phenylalanine, totals 12 residues. Left in the record is the CDR3 DNA by itself, 36 bases read in frame from the first base. V lost 1 base and J lost 4 bases; the stretch between them is 3 bases long. The germline V gene (reference sequence) gives CDR1 as LGHDT and CDR2 as YNNKEL. This specimen comes from a study of control samples from healthy donors and cancer patients (dated by TCRdb to the early 2020s). Libraries were constructed by the immunoSEQ multiplex PCR assay. Here the immuneACCESS table is served through TCRdb, limited to in-frame sequences with V and J called. Missing clones are a known gap in these copies; in checked studies unresolved V genes cover under half, and the rest lacks a known reason. The sample table holds about 200,000 clones, of which around 93% were seen once. The leading ten clones occupy less than 2% of the sample.

This receptor was identified in a man aged 25-40 years in good health. The chain links TRBV3-1 (or the pseudogene TRBV3-2) with TRBJ2-3; a confident D gene designation cannot be given. The sample taken for sequencing was blood. The CDR3 protein: CASSQGPDTQYF. The base sequence is TGTGCCAGCAGCCAAGGGCCAGATACGCAGTATTTT.